Given below is one T cell receptor beta chain in context. The record originates from a study of blood T cell repertoires in COVID-19. The germline gives CDR1 SEHNR, CDR2 FQNEAQ (reference sequence). V dropped 6 bases and J dropped 4; count of bases not matched to a gene: 8. The CDR3 is made up of 14 amino acids. Sequenced by immunoSEQ multiplex PCR; TCRdb stores in-frame clones only, minus some. Here the sample spans 55,000 to 65,000 clones, 70% to 90% being singletons. The rearrangement joins TRBV7-9 to TRBJ2-7, with 8 nucleotides matching TRBD1. Sequencing input: peripheral blood. This receptor was obtained from a man in his 60s with COVID-19, enrolled during active disease. CDR3 protein: CASSSDRGWYEQYF. The CDR3 bases are TGTGCCAGCAGTTCTGACAGGGGTTGGTACGAGCAGTACTTC.